The present entry profiles one T cell receptor (beta chain) with its context. Antigen specificity is unknown. The sample comes from a study of blood T cells in healthy people across ages. Broader study findings: Per million T cells, TCR beta diversity dropped roughly linearly as age increased. There was no known CMV status for donors, so expanded clonotype changes were possibly confounded.

The authors ran a second PCR of about 6 to 12 cycles using a sample-barcoded 5' primer and a J-beta primer mix. Each cDNA molecule, via a template-switch adaptor with 12 random nucleotides, was tagged. One entry per CDR3 protein results from TCRdb running MiXCR on the 5' RACE reads. The sample yields about a million distinct CDR3 sequences, approximately 49% seen once. Per-sample yields of isolated PBMCs were at least 6.5 million. Germline V gene sequence: CDR1 ENHRY, CDR2 SYGVKD. The CDR3 covers 14 residues. J was trimmed by 0 bases and V by 5 bases; bases with no gene match: 3. Sample: blood. This clonotype was sampled from a man aged 25-45 years in good health. This sequence joins TRBV10-3 and TRBJ1-1; 7 positions match TRBD1. The CDR3 protein is CAISSGTVNTEAFF. The DNA of the CDR3 is TGTGCCATCAGTTCCGGGACAGTGAACACTGAAGCTTTCTTT.